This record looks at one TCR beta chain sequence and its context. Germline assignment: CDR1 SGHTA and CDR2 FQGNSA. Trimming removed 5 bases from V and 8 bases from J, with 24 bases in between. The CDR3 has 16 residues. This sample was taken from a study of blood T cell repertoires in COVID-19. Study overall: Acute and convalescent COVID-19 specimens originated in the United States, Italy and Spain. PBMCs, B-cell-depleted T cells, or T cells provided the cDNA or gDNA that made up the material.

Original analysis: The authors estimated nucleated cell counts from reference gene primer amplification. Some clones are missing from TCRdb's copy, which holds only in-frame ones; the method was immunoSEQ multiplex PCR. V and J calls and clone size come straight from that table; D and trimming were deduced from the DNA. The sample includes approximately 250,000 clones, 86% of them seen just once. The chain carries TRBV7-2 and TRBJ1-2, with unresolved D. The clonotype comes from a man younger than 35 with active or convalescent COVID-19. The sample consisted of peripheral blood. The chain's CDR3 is CASSTRSGGFSGGYTF. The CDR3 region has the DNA TGTGCCAGCAGCACCAGAAGTGGCGGCTTCTCTGGGGGCTACACCTTC.